These 11 T cell receptor beta chains were sequenced from one sample in a study of molecular identifiers for immune sequencing clone quantification. MiXCR, run by TCRdb on the PCR reads, gives a single entry per CDR3 protein. In the table there are more than 450,000 distinct CDR3 sequences, over 20% of which are singletons. The sequencing sample was made of naive CD8+ T cells from blood, with Jurkat cell RNA spiked in. Subset defined: FACS-sorted CD8+CD4-CCR7+CD45RA+ naive T cells. Receptor source: a human donor in good health. Some libraries in this study had Jurkat cell RNA spiked in.

This clonotype was seen ten or more times. CDR3: CASGLDQETQYF. Here the CDR3 DNA reads TGTGCCAGCGGACTCGACCAAGAGACCCAGTACTTC. This chain connects TRBV10-3 to TRBJ2-5; a weak D match, TRBD2 (5 bases). The CDR3 is 12 residues long. V was clipped by 10 bases and J by 0 bases, with 9 bases between them. Per germline, CDR1 ENHRY and CDR2 SYGVKD.

The chain joins TRBV4-1 to TRBJ2-7, with 9 bases that match TRBD1. Per germline, CDR1 MGHRA and CDR2 YSYEKL. After removal of 0 bases from V and 2 bases from J, the junction contained 8 bases not matched to a gene. The CDR3 is 17 residues long. The CDR3 DNA follows: TGCGCCAGCAGCCAAGAATCTGAGGACAGGGGAACCTACGAGCAGTACTTC. Its translation is CASSQESEDRGTYEQYF.

Many counts were recorded for this clonotype. The chain couples TRBV7-9 to TRBJ2-1, with D possibly TRBD2 on 7 matching bases. Germline V CDR1 and CDR2: SEHNR, FQNEAQ (reference sequence). V lost 0 bases and J 10 bases, leaving 19 bases between the germline ends. This CDR3 is built from 16 residues. DNA of the CDR3: TGTGCCAGCAGCTTAGCGCGCGGGGGCCGTGGGTTCGAGCAGTTCTTC. Protein product: CASSLARGGRGFEQFF.

Only a few counts were recorded for this clonotype. V is TRBV6-2 or TRBV6-3 and J is TRBJ2-5; D assignment may be TRBD1 or TRBD2 (5 bases each). Trimming took off 6 bases at V and 4 bases at J, with 12 bases between the two ends. Germline V gene data show CDR1 as MNHEY and CDR2 as SVGEGT. This CDR3 has 13 residues. The CDR3 DNA follows: TGTGCCAGCAGCGAGGGACGGCGAGAGACCCAGTACTTC. This encodes CASSEGRRETQYF.

This clonotype was counted ten times or more. The gene calls are TRBV19 and TRBJ1-1; D gene uncertain. This CDR3 is 13 amino acids long. CDR1 and CDR2 from the germline V gene are LNHDA and SQIVND (reference sequence). The V end was cut by 6 bases, the J end by 5 bases, with 13 bases between. The CDR3 reads CASRLGRGTEAFF. The DNA of the CDR3 is TGTGCCAGTAGGTTGGGCCGCGGGACTGAAGCTTTCTTT.

This clonotype was detected only a few times. V and J are TRBV7-6 and TRBJ2-2, with D possibly matching TRBD1 (5 bases). The V gene's germline CDR1 is SGHVS and CDR2 FNYEAQ. V was shortened by 3 bases and J by 7 bases, with 12 bases between the two germline ends. The CDR3 has 14 residues. The CDR3 spells CASSLSRDHGELFF. The CDR3 region has the DNA TGTGCCAGCAGCTTGTCCAGGGATCACGGGGAGCTGTTTTTT.

This clonotype has more than one count but fewer than ten. The J gene is TRBJ1-3, the V gene TRBV11-2, with D tentatively TRBD1 (6 bases). The V and J ends lost 4 bases and 4 bases respectively, with 20 bases between them. The CDR3 spans 17 residues. The germline CDR1 and CDR2 sequences are SGHAT and FQNNGV. CDR3 in DNA: TGTGCCAGCAGCTCTAAGACAGGAGTCGACCCCGGAAACACCATATATTTT. Encoded protein: CASSSKTGVDPGNTIYF.

This sequence joins TRBV9 and TRBJ2-7; 11 bases are shared with TRBD2. From germline, CDR1 is SGDLS and CDR2 YYNGEE. CDR3 length: 15 amino acids. Losses at the gene ends were 0 bases for V and 4 bases for J; bases not matched to a gene: 3. The CDR3 region has the DNA TGTGCCAGCAGCGTAGGGGCTAGCGGGAGGTACGAGCAGTACTTC. Translated: CASSVGASGRYEQYF.

This clonotype was recorded at least ten times. This chain connects TRBV6-6 to TRBJ1-1; D is perhaps TRBD1 (5 bases). Germline V gene data show CDR1 as MNHNY and CDR2 as SVGAGI (reference sequence). This CDR3 comprises 17 residues. Trimming stripped 6 bases from V and 1 base from J, with 21 bases between. CDR3 amino acids: CASSPQTALLPNTEAFF. The DNA of the CDR3 is TGTGCCAGCAGCCCCCAGACAGCCCTTCTACCGAACACTGAAGCTTTCTTT.

This clonotype was picked up a small number of times. The rearrangement joins TRBV6-2 or TRBV6-3 to TRBJ2-7, with D possibly matching TRBD2 (5 bases). The CDR3 consists of 14 residues. V gave up 5 bases and J gave up 0 bases, with 11 bases separating them. Germline values: CDR1 MNHEY, CDR2 SVGEGT. CDR3 sequence reads: CASSNGVNSYEQYF. The CDR3 DNA is TGTGCCAGCAGTAACGGGGTGAACTCCTACGAGCAGTACTTC.

This clonotype was observed at least ten times. The J gene is TRBJ2-2, the V gene TRBV27; D gene uncertain. Trimming took off 6 bases at V and 5 bases at J, with 4 bases between the two ends. The germline CDR1 and CDR2 sequences are MNHEY and SMNVEV (reference sequence). The CDR3 is made up of 11 amino acids. CDR3 sequence (DNA): TGTGCCAGCAGGACAACCGGGGAGCTGTTTTTT. It encodes CASRTTGELFF.